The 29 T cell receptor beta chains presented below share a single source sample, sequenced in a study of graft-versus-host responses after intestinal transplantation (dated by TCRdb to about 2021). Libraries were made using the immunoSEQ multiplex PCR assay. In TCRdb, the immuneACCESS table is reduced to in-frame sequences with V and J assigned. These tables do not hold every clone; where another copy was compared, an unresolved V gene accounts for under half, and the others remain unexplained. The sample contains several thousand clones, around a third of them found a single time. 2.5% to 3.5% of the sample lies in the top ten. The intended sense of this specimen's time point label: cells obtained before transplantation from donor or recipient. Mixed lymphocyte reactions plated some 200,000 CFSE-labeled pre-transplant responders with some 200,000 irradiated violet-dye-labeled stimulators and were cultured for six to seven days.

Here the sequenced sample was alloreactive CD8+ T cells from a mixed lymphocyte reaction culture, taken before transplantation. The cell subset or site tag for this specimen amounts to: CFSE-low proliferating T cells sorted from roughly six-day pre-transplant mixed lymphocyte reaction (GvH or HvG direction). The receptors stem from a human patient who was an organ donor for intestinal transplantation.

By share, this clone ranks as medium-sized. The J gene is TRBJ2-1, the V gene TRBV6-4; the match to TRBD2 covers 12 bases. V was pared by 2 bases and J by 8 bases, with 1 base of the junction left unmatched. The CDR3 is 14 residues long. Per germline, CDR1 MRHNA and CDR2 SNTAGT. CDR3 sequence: CASSDLAGGDEQFF. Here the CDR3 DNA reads TGTGCCAGCAGTGACCTAGCGGGAGGGGATGAGCAGTTCTTC.

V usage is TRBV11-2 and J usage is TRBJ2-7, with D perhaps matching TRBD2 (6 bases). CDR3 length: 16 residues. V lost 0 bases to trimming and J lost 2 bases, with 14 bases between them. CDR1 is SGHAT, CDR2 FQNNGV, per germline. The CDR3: CASSLELAGSTYEQYF. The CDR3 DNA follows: TGTGCCAGCAGCTTAGAACTAGCCGGTAGCACCTACGAGCAGTACTTC.

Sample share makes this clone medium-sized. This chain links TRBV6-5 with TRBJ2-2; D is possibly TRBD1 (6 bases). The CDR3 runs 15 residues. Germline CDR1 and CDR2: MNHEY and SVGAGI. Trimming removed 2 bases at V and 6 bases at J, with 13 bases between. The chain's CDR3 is CASSYNPQGPGELFF. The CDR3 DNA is TGTGCCAGCAGTTACAACCCTCAGGGGCCCGGGGAGCTGTTTTTT.

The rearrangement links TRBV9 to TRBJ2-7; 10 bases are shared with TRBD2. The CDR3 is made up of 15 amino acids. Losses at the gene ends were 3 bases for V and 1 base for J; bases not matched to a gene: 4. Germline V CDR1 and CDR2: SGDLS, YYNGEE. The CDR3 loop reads CASSGGLAPSYEQYF. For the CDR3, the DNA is TGTGCCAGCAGCGGGGGACTAGCGCCATCCTACGAGCAGTACTTC.

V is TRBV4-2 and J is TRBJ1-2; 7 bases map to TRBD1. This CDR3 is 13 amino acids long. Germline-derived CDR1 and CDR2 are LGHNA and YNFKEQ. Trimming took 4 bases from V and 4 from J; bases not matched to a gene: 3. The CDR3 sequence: CASSPGTAYGYTF. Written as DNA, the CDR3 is TGTGCCAGCAGCCCTGGGACAGCCTATGGCTACACCTTC.

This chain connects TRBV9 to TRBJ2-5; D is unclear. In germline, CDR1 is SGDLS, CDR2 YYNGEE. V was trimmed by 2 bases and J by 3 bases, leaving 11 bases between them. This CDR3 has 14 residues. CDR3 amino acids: CASSVDVEEETQYF. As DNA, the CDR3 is TGTGCCAGCAGCGTGGATGTTGAGGAAGAGACCCAGTACTTC. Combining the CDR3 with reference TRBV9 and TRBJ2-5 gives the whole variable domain DSGVTQTPKHLITATGQRVTLRCSPRSGDLSVYWYQQSLDQGLQFLIQYYNGEERAKGNILERFSAQQFPDLHSELNLSSLELGDSALYFCASSVDVEEETQYFGPGTRLLVL.

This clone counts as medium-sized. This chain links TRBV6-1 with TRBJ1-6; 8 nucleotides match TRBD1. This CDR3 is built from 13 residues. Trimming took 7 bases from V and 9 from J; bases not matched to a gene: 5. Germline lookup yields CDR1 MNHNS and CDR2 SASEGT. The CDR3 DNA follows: TGTGCCAGCACGGACAGGGAGAGTTCACCCCTCCACTTT. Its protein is CASTDRESSPLHF.

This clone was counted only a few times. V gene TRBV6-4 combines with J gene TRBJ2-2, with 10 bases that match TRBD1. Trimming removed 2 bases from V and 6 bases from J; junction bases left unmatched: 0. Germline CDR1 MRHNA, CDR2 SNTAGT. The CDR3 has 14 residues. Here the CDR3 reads CASSDGQGAGELFF. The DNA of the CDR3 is TGTGCCAGCAGTGACGGACAGGGGGCCGGGGAGCTGTTTTTT.

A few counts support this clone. This chain's CDR3 is CASSGTSGLAIGEQFF. In DNA, the CDR3 is TGTGCCAGCAGCGGGACTAGCGGCCTCGCTATCGGTGAGCAGTTCTTC. The V call is TRBV28, the J call TRBJ2-1, with 11 bases matching TRBD2. This CDR3 is 16 amino acids long. Germline V lookup: CDR1 MDHEN, CDR2 SYDVKM. The ends lost 6 bases at V and 9 bases at J; junction bases unmatched: 13.

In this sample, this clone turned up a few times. DNA of the CDR3: TGTGCCAGCAGCCTCCTCGGGACAGGGATAGGGACGGGGCTTGGCTACACCTTC. This translates into CASSLLGTGIGTGLGYTF. The rearrangement uses TRBV27 and TRBJ1-2; 9 positions match TRBD1. Looked up from germline, CDR1 is MNHEY and CDR2 is SMNVEV (reference sequence). This CDR3 has 18 amino acids. The J segment lost 7 bases and the V segment lost 6 bases, leaving 21 bases of the junction unmatched.

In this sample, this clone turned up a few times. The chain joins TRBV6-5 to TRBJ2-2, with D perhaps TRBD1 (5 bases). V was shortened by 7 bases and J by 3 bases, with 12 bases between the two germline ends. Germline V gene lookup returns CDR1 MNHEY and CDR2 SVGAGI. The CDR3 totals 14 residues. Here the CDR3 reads CASTPDTYTGELFF. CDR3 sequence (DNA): TGTGCCAGCACCCCGGACACCTACACCGGGGAGCTGTTTTTT.

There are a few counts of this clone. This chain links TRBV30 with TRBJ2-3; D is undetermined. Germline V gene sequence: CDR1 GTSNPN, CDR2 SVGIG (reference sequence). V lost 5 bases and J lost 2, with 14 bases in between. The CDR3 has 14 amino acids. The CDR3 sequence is CAWDVGTYTDTQYF. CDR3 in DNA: TGTGCCTGGGACGTGGGCACCTACACAGATACGCAGTATTTT. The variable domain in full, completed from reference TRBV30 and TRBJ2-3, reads SQTIHQWPATLVQPVGSPLSLECTVEGTSNPNLYWYRQAAGRGLQLLFYSVGIGQISSEVPQNLSASRPQDRQFILSSKKLLLSDSGFYLCAWDVGTYTDTQYFGPGTRLTVL.

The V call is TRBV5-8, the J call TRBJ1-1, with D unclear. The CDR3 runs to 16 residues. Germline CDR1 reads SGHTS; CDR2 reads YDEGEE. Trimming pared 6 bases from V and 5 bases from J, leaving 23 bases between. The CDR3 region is CASTMGDWGTRTEAFF. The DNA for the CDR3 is TGTGCCAGCACCATGGGAGACTGGGGTACGAGGACTGAAGCTTTCTTT.

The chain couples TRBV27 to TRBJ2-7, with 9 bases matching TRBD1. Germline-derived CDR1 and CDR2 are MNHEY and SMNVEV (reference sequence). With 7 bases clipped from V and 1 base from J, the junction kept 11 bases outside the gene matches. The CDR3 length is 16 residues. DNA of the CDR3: TGTGCCAGCACCCTACCGGGACAGGGCCTGTCCTACGAGCAGTACTTC. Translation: CASTLPGQGLSYEQYF.

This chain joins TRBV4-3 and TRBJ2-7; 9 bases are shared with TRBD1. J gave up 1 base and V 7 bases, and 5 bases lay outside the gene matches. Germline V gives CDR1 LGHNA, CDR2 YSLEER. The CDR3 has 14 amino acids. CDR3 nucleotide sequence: TGCGCCAGCACACCCGGGACAGGGTCCTACGAGCAGTACTTC. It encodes CASTPGTGSYEQYF.

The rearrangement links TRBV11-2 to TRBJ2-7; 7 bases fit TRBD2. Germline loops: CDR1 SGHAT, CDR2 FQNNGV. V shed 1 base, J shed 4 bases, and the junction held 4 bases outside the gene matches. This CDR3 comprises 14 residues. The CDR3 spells CASSLVGGDYEQYF. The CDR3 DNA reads TGTGCCAGCAGCTTAGTGGGAGGGGATTACGAGCAGTACTTC.

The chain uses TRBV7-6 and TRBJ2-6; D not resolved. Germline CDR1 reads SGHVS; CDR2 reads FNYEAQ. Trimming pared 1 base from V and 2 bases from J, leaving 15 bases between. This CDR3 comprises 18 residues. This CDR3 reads CASSLEYRPEAGANVLTF. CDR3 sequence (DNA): TGTGCCAGCAGCTTAGAATATCGGCCCGAGGCTGGGGCCAACGTCCTGACTTTC.

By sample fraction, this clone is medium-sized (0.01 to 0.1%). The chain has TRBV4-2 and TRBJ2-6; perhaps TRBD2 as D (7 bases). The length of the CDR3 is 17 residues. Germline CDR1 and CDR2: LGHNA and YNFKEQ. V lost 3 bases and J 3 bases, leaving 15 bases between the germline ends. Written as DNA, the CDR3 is TGTGCCAGCAGCCACGGGGAGGGGGACTATGGGGCCAACGTCCTGACTTTC. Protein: CASSHGEGDYGANVLTF.

This CDR3 is CASSFLPTPDNEQFF. The CDR3 DNA follows: TGTGCCAGCAGTTTTCTCCCAACTCCGGACAATGAGCAGTTCTTC. The chain has TRBV27 and TRBJ2-1, with D unresolved. Germline CDR1 and CDR2: MNHEY and SMNVEV (reference sequence). This CDR3 region has 15 residues. Trimming cost V 3 bases and J 5 bases, with 14 bases left between them.

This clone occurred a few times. CDR3: CASSLGTALLGTEAFF. The CDR3, as DNA: TGCGCCAGCAGCCTGGGGACAGCCCTTCTGGGCACTGAAGCTTTCTTT. This chain links TRBV4-1 with TRBJ1-1; TRBD1 agrees at 7 bases. CDR3 length: 16 residues. J gave up 4 bases and V 4 bases, and 12 bases lay outside the gene matches. In germline, CDR1 is MGHRA, CDR2 YSYEKL.

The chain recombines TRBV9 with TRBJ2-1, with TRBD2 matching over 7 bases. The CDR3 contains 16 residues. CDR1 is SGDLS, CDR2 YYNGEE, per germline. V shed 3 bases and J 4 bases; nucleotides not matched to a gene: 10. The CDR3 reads CASSATRDYLYNEQFF. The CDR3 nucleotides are TGTGCCAGCAGCGCAACCAGGGACTACCTTTACAATGAGCAGTTCTTC.

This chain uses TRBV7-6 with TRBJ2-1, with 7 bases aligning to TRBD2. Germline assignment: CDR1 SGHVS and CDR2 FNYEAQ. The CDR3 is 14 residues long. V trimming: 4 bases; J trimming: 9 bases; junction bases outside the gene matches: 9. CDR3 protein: CASSSIGTTREQFF. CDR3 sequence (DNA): TGTGCCAGCAGCTCGATCGGGACTACTCGTGAGCAGTTCTTC.

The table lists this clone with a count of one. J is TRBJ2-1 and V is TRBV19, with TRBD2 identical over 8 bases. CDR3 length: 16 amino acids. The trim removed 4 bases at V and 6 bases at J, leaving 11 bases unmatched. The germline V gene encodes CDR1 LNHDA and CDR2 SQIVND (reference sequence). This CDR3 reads CASSNEWLAGLNEQFF. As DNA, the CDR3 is TGTGCCAGTAGTAACGAGTGGCTAGCGGGTCTCAATGAGCAGTTCTTC.

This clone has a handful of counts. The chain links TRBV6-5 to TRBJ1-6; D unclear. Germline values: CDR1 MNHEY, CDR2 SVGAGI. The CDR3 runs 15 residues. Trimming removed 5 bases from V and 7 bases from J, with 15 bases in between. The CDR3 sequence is CASSPLVLRNSPLHF. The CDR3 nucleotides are TGTGCCAGCAGTCCACTTGTTCTGAGAAATTCACCCCTCCACTTT.

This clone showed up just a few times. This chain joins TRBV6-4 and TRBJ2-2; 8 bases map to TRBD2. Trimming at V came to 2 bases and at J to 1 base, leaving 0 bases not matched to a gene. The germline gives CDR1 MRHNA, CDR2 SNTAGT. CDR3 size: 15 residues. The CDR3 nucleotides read TGTGCCAGCAGTGACAGCGGGGGGAACACCGGGGAGCTGTTTTTT. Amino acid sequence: CASSDSGGNTGELFF.

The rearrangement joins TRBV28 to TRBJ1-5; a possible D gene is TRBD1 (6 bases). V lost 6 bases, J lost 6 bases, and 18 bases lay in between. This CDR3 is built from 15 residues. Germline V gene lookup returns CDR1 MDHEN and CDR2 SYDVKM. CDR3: CASRGIRGQSQPQHF. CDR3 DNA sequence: TGTGCCAGCAGGGGGATCAGGGGTCAAAGTCAGCCCCAGCATTTT.

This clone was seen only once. CDR3 loop: CASSFLSGTGLSYEQYF. The CDR3, as DNA: TGTGCCAGCAGTTTTCTTTCCGGGACAGGGTTATCCTACGAGCAGTACTTC. The genes are TRBV27 and TRBJ2-7; 9 bases fit TRBD1. This CDR3 comprises 17 residues. J was trimmed by 1 base and V by 3 bases; bases with no gene match: 10. Germline CDR1 and CDR2: MNHEY and SMNVEV (reference sequence).

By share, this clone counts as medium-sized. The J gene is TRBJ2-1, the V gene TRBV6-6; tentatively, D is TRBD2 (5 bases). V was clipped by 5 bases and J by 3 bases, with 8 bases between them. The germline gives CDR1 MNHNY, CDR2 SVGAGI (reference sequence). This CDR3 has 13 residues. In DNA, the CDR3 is TGTGCCAGCAGTGGCCGGGACTACAATGAGCAGTTCTTC. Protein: CASSGRDYNEQFF.

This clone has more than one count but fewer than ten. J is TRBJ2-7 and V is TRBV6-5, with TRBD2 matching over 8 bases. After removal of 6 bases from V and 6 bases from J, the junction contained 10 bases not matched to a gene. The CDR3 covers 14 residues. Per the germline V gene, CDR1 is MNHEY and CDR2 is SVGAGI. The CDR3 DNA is TGTGCCAGCAGAGTGGCGGGAGGCCCCTTCGAGCAGTACTTC. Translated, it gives CASRVAGGPFEQYF.